The 3 T cell receptor beta chains reported below all come from one sample, sequenced in a study of long-term antiretroviral therapy in people with HIV. Run at survey level, the immunoSEQ assay was version v3.0. This table comes from immunoSEQ multiplex PCR, and its TCRdb copy is limited to in-frame clones, with some not included. Of approximately 35,000 clones listed, approximately 93% are singletons. Specimen: unsorted PBMCs, collected about 5.1 years after starting antiretroviral therapy. These receptors all come from a woman aged 50 to 60 with HIV.

Here the CDR3 DNA reads TGTGCCAGCAGCCTCGAACCGGGCCAAGAGACCCAGTACTTC. It specifies CASSLEPGQETQYF. This rearrangement joins TRBV7-6 to TRBJ2-5; D call uncertain. CDR1 and CDR2 (germline): SGHVS, FNYEAQ. This CDR3 contains 14 residues. Trimming cost V 5 bases and J 1 base, with 11 bases left between them.

This clone was picked up one time. The chain couples TRBV25-1 to TRBJ2-2; D call uncertain. This CDR3 is built from 13 residues. Trimming stripped 6 bases from V and 0 bases from J, with 5 bases between. CDR1 and CDR2 from the germline V gene are MGHDK and SYGVNS. The CDR3 coding sequence is TGTGCCAGCAGCCAAACGAACACCGGGGAGCTGTTTTTT. Encoded protein: CASSQTNTGELFF.

The rearrangement uses TRBV5-1 and TRBJ2-7; no clear D gene. The CDR3 covers 12 residues. The germline gives CDR1 SGHRS, CDR2 YFSETQ. Trimming left V 2 bases short and J 4 bases short, with 7 bases between. The CDR3 here is CASSFSRYEQYF. CDR3 DNA sequence: TGCGCCAGCAGCTTCTCTCGGTACGAGCAGTACTTC.